The 3 T cell receptor beta chains below come from one sample, sequenced in a study of control samples from healthy donors and cancer patients. The data were produced by immunoSEQ multiplex PCR, yet TCRdb's version contains in-frame clones alone and is incomplete. The table shows 130,000 or so clones, with around nine tenths occurring only once. Sequenced input: blood. Receptor source: a man aged 35-49 years in good health.

V gene TRBV4-1 combines with J gene TRBJ1-2; D is undetermined. Trimming removed 0 bases at V and 0 bases at J, with 17 bases between. Germline CDR1 MGHRA, CDR2 YSYEKL. The CDR3 spans 18 residues. As DNA, the CDR3 is TGCGCCAGCAGCCAAGAATACGGAACAGCAAGACCTAACTATGGCTACACCTTC. Amino acid sequence: CASSQEYGTARPNYGYTF.

This sequence joins TRBV5-1 and TRBJ2-3; TRBD2 agrees at 8 bases. CDR3 length: 15 amino acids. Germline CDR1 and CDR2: SGHRS and YFSETQ. The V segment lost 1 base and the J segment 6 bases; nucleotides outside the gene matches: 7. The CDR3 loop is CASSLSGGPLDTQYF. The CDR3 DNA follows: TGCGCCAGCAGCTTGTCGGGGGGGCCTCTTGATACGCAGTATTTT.

The gene calls are TRBV7-2 and TRBJ2-7; tentatively, D is TRBD1 (6 bases). Trimming shortened V by 1 base and J by 3 bases, and 13 bases separated the two germline ends. There are 15 residues in the CDR3. Germline assignment: CDR1 SGHTA and CDR2 FQGNSA. The CDR3 DNA sequence: TGTGCCAGCAGCTTAGACTGGGGCAGGGGCTACGAGCAGTACTTC. It yields the protein CASSLDWGRGYEQYF.